A selection of T cell receptor beta chains follows, all from one sample in a study of low-dose radiotherapy and immunotherapy resistance in tumors. TCRdb re-derived calls from the reads in MiXCR, one entry per CDR3 protein. Of roughly 100,000 distinct CDR3 sequences listed, less than 25% are singletons. This specimen was PBMCs, taken after low-dose radiotherapy plus immunotherapy. The receptors were sampled from a female donor with ovarian cancer. CDR3s leave out the opening cysteine and the closing phenylalanine or tryptophan.

v_call	j_call	cdr3_aa
TRBV7-8	TRBJ2-2	ASSSIRTTGELF
TRBV20-1	TRBJ2-3	SASHPETDTQY
TRBV6-5	TRBJ1-1	ASSRKTGTGGWVTEAF
TRBV24-1	TRBJ2-3	ATSDLRGGADTQY
TRBV20-1	TRBJ1-6	SADGFLEGSPLH
TRBV4-1	TRBJ2-1	ASSQDWQLGSYNEQF
TRBV6-2/TRBV6-3	TRBJ1-5	ASRWDRSNQPQH
TRBV7-2	TRBJ2-1	ASSPTGTSGVG
TRBV20-1	TRBJ2-3	STEGGSGTDTQY
TRBV20-1	TRBJ2-4	SARPHWGAKNIQY
TRBV6-2/TRBV6-3	TRBJ2-1	ATSFENEQF
TRBV9	TRBJ2-1	ASSFGAGINNEQF
TRBV5-4	TRBJ2-1	ASSSGAPSYNEQF
TRBV10-3	TRBJ2-1	AISEGGREYNEQF
TRBV19	TRBJ2-5	ASTPRGLASETQY
TRBV5-1	TRBJ1-4	ASSQPTASTNEKLF
TRBV7-2	TRBJ2-3	ASSILAAFTDTQY
TRBV18	TRBJ1-5	ASSSTTGFGQPQH
TRBV3-1	TRBJ2-2	ASSQRTGNTGELFF
TRBV3-1	TRBJ2-1	ASSQDKRAGMDNEQF
TRBV12-3/TRBV12-4	TRBJ2-3	ASSLYGTQDTQY
TRBV12-5	TRBJ1-2	ASGLIGLRDISIGGYT
TRBV12-3/TRBV12-4	TRBJ2-2	ASSLSGQGTGELF
TRBV5-1	TRBJ1-2	ASSSGDALSTGYT
TRBV18	TRBJ2-7	ASSGPSWLSYEQY
TRBV10-3	TRBJ1-5	AISRDSSNQPQH
TRBV5-1	TRBJ2-7	ASSFGDSSYEQY
TRBV7-9	TRBJ2-1	ASSSTTGRPEQF
TRBV5-1	TRBJ2-7	ASRLLRETYEQY
TRBV6-2/TRBV6-3	TRBJ2-1	ASSPSFGSDEQF
TRBV6-2/TRBV6-3	TRBJ2-5	ASSYGTRGQETQY
TRBV7-2	TRBJ1-4	ASSLGLVDGALGEKLF
TRBV6-2/TRBV6-3	TRBJ1-5	ASSYSGRGNQPQH